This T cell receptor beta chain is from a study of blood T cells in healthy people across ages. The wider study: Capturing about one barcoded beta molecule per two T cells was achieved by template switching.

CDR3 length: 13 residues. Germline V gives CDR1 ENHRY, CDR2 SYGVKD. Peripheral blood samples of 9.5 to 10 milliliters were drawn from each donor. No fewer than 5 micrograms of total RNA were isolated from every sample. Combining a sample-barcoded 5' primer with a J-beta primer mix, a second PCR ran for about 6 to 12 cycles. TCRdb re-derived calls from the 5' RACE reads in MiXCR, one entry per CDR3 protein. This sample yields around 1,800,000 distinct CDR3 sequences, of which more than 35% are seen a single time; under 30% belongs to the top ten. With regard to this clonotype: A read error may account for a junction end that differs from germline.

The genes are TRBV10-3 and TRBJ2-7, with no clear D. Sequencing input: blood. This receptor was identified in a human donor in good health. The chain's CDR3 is CATSEPASNEQYF. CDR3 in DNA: TGTGCCACCAGTGAGCCCGCATCAAATGAGCAGTACTTC.